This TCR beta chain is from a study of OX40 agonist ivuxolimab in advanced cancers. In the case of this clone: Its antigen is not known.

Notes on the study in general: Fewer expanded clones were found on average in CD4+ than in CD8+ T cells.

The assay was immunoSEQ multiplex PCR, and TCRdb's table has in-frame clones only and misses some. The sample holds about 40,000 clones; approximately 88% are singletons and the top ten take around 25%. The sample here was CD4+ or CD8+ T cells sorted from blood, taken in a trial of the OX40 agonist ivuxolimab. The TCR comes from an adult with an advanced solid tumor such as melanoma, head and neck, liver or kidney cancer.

Written as DNA, the CDR3 is TGTGCCATCAGTGATGTTTTCGGGGCCCAAGAGGGGAGCGAGCAGTACTTC. This encodes CAISDVFGAQEGSEQYF. The chain recombines TRBV10-3 with TRBJ2-7, with D perhaps assigned TRBD1 or TRBD2 (5 bases each). Germline V gene lookup returns CDR1 ENHRY and CDR2 SYGVKD. The V end was cut by 3 bases, the J end by 6 bases, with 24 bases between. The CDR3 has 17 amino acids.